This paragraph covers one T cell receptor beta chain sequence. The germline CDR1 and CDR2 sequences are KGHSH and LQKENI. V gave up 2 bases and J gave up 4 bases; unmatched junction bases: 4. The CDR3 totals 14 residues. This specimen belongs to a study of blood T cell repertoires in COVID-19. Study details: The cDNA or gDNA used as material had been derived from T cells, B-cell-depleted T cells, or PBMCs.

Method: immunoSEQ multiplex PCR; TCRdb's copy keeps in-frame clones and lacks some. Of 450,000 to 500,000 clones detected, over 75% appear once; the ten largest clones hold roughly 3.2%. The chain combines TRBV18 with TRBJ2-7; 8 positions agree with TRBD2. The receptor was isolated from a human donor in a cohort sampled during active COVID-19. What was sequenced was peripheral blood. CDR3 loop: CASSPGTSIYEQYF. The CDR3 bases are TGTGCCAGCTCACCAGGGACTAGTATATACGAGCAGTACTTC.